Presented here are 8 T cell receptor beta chains from one specimen sequenced in a study of blood T cells in healthy people across ages. Through a sample-barcoded 5' primer and a J-beta primer mix, a second PCR was run for roughly 6 to 12 cycles. MiXCR, run by TCRdb on the 5' RACE reads, gives a single entry per CDR3 protein. The profile shows some 1.7 million distinct CDR3 sequences, over 25% of them singletons. Specimen: blood. These receptor sequences come from a woman in her 30s in good health.

V and J are TRBV12-3 or TRBV12-4 and TRBJ2-1, with 7 bases fitting TRBD1. The CDR3 has 17 residues. The ends lost 3 bases at V and 7 bases at J; junction bases unmatched: 15. CDR3 sequence (DNA): TGTGCCAGCAGTTTTTATTCCTTTGGACAGGCCTTGAATGAGCAGTTCTTC. Translating gives CASSFYSFGQALNEQFF.

The V and J genes are TRBV11-2 and TRBJ2-4, with 10 bases identical to TRBD1. The junction had 13 bases not matched to a gene; V was cut back by 8 bases and J by 6 bases. There are 16 residues in the CDR3. Germline assignment: CDR1 SGHAT and CDR2 FQNNGV. Here the CDR3 reads CASGDRGLGGGNIQYF. The CDR3 region has the DNA TGTGCCAGCGGGGACAGGGGCCTGGGGGGGGGAAACATTCAGTACTTC.

The rearrangement joins TRBV20-1 to TRBJ2-7; TRBD2 might be the D (5 bases). Germline V gene lookup returns CDR1 DFQATT and CDR2 SNEGSKA (reference sequence). The CDR3 contains 12 residues. V was trimmed by 3 bases and J by 5 bases, leaving 11 bases between them. CDR3 region: CSASGNNHEQYF. CDR3 nucleotides: TGCAGTGCTAGCGGGAACAACCACGAGCAGTACTTC.

The sample holds a few counts of this clonotype. The chain joins TRBV18 to TRBJ2-1, with D possibly TRBD2 on 5 matching bases. Trimming removed 8 bases from V and 2 bases from J, with 10 bases in between. Looked up from germline, CDR1 is KGHSH and CDR2 is LQKENI. There are 13 residues in the CDR3. The CDR3 nucleotides read TGTGCCAGCGCCCCGGGAACCTACAATGAGCAGTTCTTC. Amino acids: CASAPGTYNEQFF.

As concerns this clonotype: The CDR3 end shows no conserved phenylalanine or tryptophan, and so a read error is likely. The J gene is TRBJ2-7, the V gene TRBV5-5; D is ambiguous. This CDR3 has 12 amino acids. From germline, CDR1 is SGHKS and CDR2 YYEKEE (reference sequence). Trimming pared 4 bases from V and 2 bases from J, leaving 7 bases between. The CDR3 sequence: CASSGQAYEQYC. The CDR3 coding sequence is TGTGCCAGCAGCGGGCAGGCCTACGAGCAGTACTGC.

Many counts were recorded for this clonotype. The V gene is TRBV20-1, the J gene TRBJ2-5; 8 bases match TRBD2. V was pared by 0 bases and J by 4 bases, with 7 bases of the junction left unmatched. From germline, CDR1 is DFQATT and CDR2 SNEGSKA (reference sequence). The CDR3 runs 15 residues. The CDR3 nucleotides read TGCAGTGCTAGAGAGGCAGCGGGGGATTCAGAGACCCAGTACTTC. Translated, it gives CSAREAAGDSETQYF.

This clonotype was counted at least ten times. The V gene is TRBV6-5, the J gene TRBJ1-2, with no clear D. Germline CDR1 is MNHEY and CDR2 is SVGAGI. There are 14 residues in the CDR3. The V end was cut by 2 bases, the J end by 3 bases, with 10 bases between. CDR3 amino acids: CASSYREFHYGYTF. The CDR3, as DNA: TGTGCCAGCAGTTACCGGGAATTTCACTATGGCTACACCTTC.

This clonotype was seen at least ten times. The rearrangement uses TRBV28 and TRBJ2-7; a possible D gene is TRBD2 (5 bases). CDR1 and CDR2 (germline): MDHEN, SYDVKM. The CDR3 contains 14 residues. The V gene lost 6 bases and the J gene lost 2 bases, with 14 bases spanning the gap. This CDR3 is CASRGVVGTYEQYF. The CDR3 DNA follows: TGTGCCAGCAGGGGAGTAGTCGGGACCTACGAGCAGTACTTC.